This T cell receptor (beta chain) originates from a study of patients and donors after allogeneic stem cell transplantation. The V gene lost 1 base and the J gene lost 5 bases, with 12 bases spanning the gap. Germline V lookup: CDR1 MGHDK, CDR2 SYGVNS. The CDR3 covers 14 residues. TCRdb fed the RT-PCR reads into MiXCR, producing one record per CDR3 protein. The table has about 960,000 distinct CDR3 sequences, roughly 18% seen once. Specimen: blood, either unsorted or a sorted T cell fraction (not recorded which). The source is a human donor who was either an allogeneic HSCT recipient or a stem cell or donor lymphocyte infusion donor (not recorded which). It is not recorded whose cells these are; they may come from a transplant donor. The rearrangement links TRBV25-1 to TRBJ2-7; no clear D gene. The chain's CDR3 is CASSEFNSADEQYF. DNA for the CDR3: TGTGCCAGCAGTGAATTTAACAGTGCGGACGAGCAGTACTTC.